Shown below are 25 T cell receptor beta chains from a single sample sequenced in a study of T cells in Graves' hyperthyroidism and ophthalmopathy. TCR beta CDR3 regions were amplified from RNA. RT-PCR in the first round (using the HTBI primer set) targeted the TCR CDR3. A single record per CDR3 protein comes from TCRdb applying MiXCR to the multiplex PCR reads. The profile shows about 420,000 distinct CDR3 sequences, more than 15% of them singletons. Source material: blood. Receptors originate from a woman in her late teens or twenties with Graves' hyperthyroidism.

This clonotype was seen many times. J is TRBJ1-4 and V is TRBV2, with D perhaps matching TRBD1 (5 bases). The CDR3 has 13 residues. Trimming left V 7 bases short and J 8 bases short, with 14 bases between. Germline V gene lookup returns CDR1 SNHLY and CDR2 FYNNEI. CDR3 nucleotide sequence: TGTGCCAGCAAGGAGACAGAGGAGGAAAAACTGTTTTTT. Residues: CASKETEEEKLFF.

A word on this clonotype: A much more abundant neighbour one base away suggests this may be a read error. J is TRBJ2-3 and V is TRBV12-3 or TRBV12-4; TRBD1 might be the D (7 bases). The V gene lost 2 bases and the J gene lost 4 bases, with 13 bases spanning the gap. The CDR3 is 15 residues long. CDR3 amino acids: CASSLNRGLADTQYF. The CDR3 DNA follows: TGTGCCAGCAGTTTAAACAGGGGACTCGCAGATACGCAGTATTTT.

This clonotype has ten or more counts. J is TRBJ2-5 and V is TRBV30, with TRBD2 matching over 11 bases. The junction had 18 bases not matched to a gene; V was cut back by 1 base and J by 5 bases. The CDR3 loop spans 19 amino acids. Germline CDR1 and CDR2: GTSNPN and SVGIG (reference sequence). The CDR3 bases are TGTGCCTGGAGTGCACCTTCGGGACTAGCGGCCCTAATGGTGGAGACCCAGTACTTC. Translating gives CAWSAPSGLAALMVETQYF.

This clonotype was counted many times. The V gene is TRBV20-1, the J gene TRBJ2-5, with 11 bases lining up with TRBD2. The V gene end was trimmed by 0 bases and the J gene end by 5 bases; junction bases not matched to a gene: 8. The CDR3 is made up of 16 amino acids. Looked up from germline, CDR1 is DFQATT and CDR2 is SNEGSKA (reference sequence). This CDR3 reads CSAREVAGGRRETQYF. In nucleotides, the CDR3 is TGCAGTGCTAGAGAAGTAGCGGGAGGGCGGCGGGAGACCCAGTACTTC.

This clonotype was seen at least ten times. J is TRBJ2-7 and V is TRBV20-1; no definite D call. The CDR3 length is 12 residues. Germline V CDR1 and CDR2: DFQATT, SNEGSKA (reference sequence). Between the trimmed V and J ends, which lost 3 bases and 4 bases, there was a span of 10 bases. CDR3 residues: CSASGPDYEQYF. CDR3 DNA sequence: TGCAGTGCTAGTGGGCCAGATTACGAGCAGTACTTC.

This clonotype has a count of ten or more. The chain links TRBV3-1 to TRBJ2-5; no definite D call. V was shortened by 8 bases and J by 1 base, with 17 bases between the two germline ends. Germline V gives CDR1 LGHDT, CDR2 YNNKEL (reference sequence). The CDR3 sequence is 15 residues long. The CDR3 reads CASAPRTPSQETQYF. The CDR3 region has the DNA TGTGCCAGCGCCCCCCGAACTCCCTCCCAAGAGACCCAGTACTTC.

This clonotype occurred many times. This chain links TRBV2 with TRBJ2-7; D is ambiguous. Trimming stripped 5 bases from V and 1 base from J, with 12 bases between. Germline V gene data show CDR1 as SNHLY and CDR2 as FYNNEI. The CDR3 spans 14 residues. CDR3 loop: CASSPQPLSYEQYF. As DNA, the CDR3 is TGTGCCAGCAGTCCGCAACCCCTTTCCTACGAGCAGTACTTC.

The chain links TRBV13 to TRBJ2-5, with TRBD2 matching over 12 bases. The CDR3 extends over 17 amino acids. V lost 4 bases to trimming and J lost 1 base; unmatched junction nucleotides: 7. Germline V lookup: CDR1 PRHDT, CDR2 FYEKMQ (reference sequence). The CDR3 coding sequence is TGTGCCAGCAGCTCCTGGACTAGCGGGGCCTCCCAAGAGACCCAGTACTTC. Its protein product is CASSSWTSGASQETQYF. Full variable domain (remainder filled in from reference TRBV13 and TRBJ2-5): AAGVIQSPRHLIKEKRETATLKCYPIPRHDTVYWYQQGPGQDPQFLISFYEKMQSDKGSIPDRFSAQQFSDYHSELNMSSLELGDSALYFCASSSWTSGASQETQYFGPGTRLLVL.

This clonotype was recorded at least ten times. The J gene is TRBJ2-4, the V gene TRBV20-1; 10 bases fit TRBD1. Per germline, CDR1 DFQATT and CDR2 SNEGSKA (reference sequence). V trimming: 7 bases; J trimming: 9 bases; junction bases outside the gene matches: 12. CDR3 length equals 14 residues. The CDR3 spells CSDGTGEGFSIQYF. The CDR3 bases are TGCAGTGACGGGACAGGGGAAGGGTTTAGCATTCAGTACTTC.

This clonotype appeared a single time. This rearrangement joins TRBV20-1 to TRBJ2-1, with TRBD2 matching over 12 bases. Germline V gene sequence: CDR1 DFQATT, CDR2 SNEGSKA (reference sequence). The CDR3 is made up of 13 amino acids. J lost 9 bases, V lost 5 bases, and 5 bases had no gene match. The CDR3 protein is CSASSGRAFEQFF. The CDR3 nucleotides are TGCAGTGCTTCTAGCGGGAGGGCCTTTGAGCAGTTCTTC.

This clonotype was seen ten or more times. This chain joins TRBV20-1 and TRBJ2-3; 7 bases fit TRBD2. CDR1 is DFQATT, CDR2 SNEGSKA, per germline (reference sequence). The V gene end was trimmed by 1 base and the J gene end by 1 base; junction bases not matched to a gene: 2. The CDR3 loop spans 14 amino acids. The CDR3 is CSARVAGRTDTQYF. CDR3 coding DNA: TGCAGTGCTAGAGTAGCGGGTCGCACAGATACGCAGTATTTT.

This clonotype has only a few counts. This rearrangement joins TRBV9 to TRBJ1-6; the D gene is possibly TRBD1 (6 bases). Germline V gene sequence: CDR1 SGDLS, CDR2 YYNGEE. Trimming left V 2 bases short and J 9 bases short, with 12 bases between. The CDR3 contains 14 residues. CDR3 loop: CASSVGQGTSPLHF. The CDR3 nucleotides are TGTGCCAGCAGCGTGGGACAAGGAACTTCACCCCTCCACTTT.

This clonotype was seen a handful of times. The chain uses TRBV27 and TRBJ2-1, with D tentatively TRBD1 (6 bases). The CDR3 length is 15 residues. Germline CDR1 MNHEY, CDR2 SMNVEV (reference sequence). Trimming took off 5 bases at V and 8 bases at J, with 19 bases between the two ends. CDR3 amino acids: CASSRSTGSSHEQFF. DNA for the CDR3: TGTGCCAGCAGTCGATCGACAGGTAGTTCCCATGAGCAGTTCTTC.

This clonotype has a count of ten or more. In DNA form, the CDR3 reads TGCAGCGGGAAGGGGGGGGCAGATACGCAGTATTTT. Encoded protein: CSGKGGADTQYF. The gene calls are TRBV20-1 and TRBJ2-3; tentative D call: TRBD2 (7 bases). The CDR3 is 12 amino acids. Germline V CDR1 and CDR2: DFQATT, SNEGSKA (reference sequence).

Only a few counts were recorded for this clonotype. The chain recombines TRBV7-9 with TRBJ1-1; D is unresolved. The CDR3 runs 12 residues. V was pared by 0 bases and J by 9 bases, with 8 bases between. CDR1 is SEHNR, CDR2 FQNEAQ, per germline (reference sequence). CDR3 sequence reads: CASSLAYRQAFF. In DNA form, the CDR3 reads TGTGCCAGCAGCTTAGCATACAGACAAGCTTTCTTT. The full variable domain, with the rest looked up from reference TRBV7-9 and TRBJ1-1, is DTGVSQNPRHKITKRGQNVTFRCDPISEHNRLYWYRQTLGQGPEFLTYFQNEAQLEKSRLLSDRFSAERPKGSFSTLEIQRTEQGDSAMYLCASSLAYRQAFFGQGTRLTVV.

This clonotype has at least ten counts. The V gene is TRBV2, the J gene TRBJ1-2; D is possibly TRBD1 (6 bases). The CDR3 runs to 15 residues. Trimming left V 4 bases short and J 0 bases short, with 12 bases between. Germline V gene data show CDR1 as SNHLY and CDR2 as FYNNEI. The CDR3 DNA follows: TGTGCCAGCAGTGGGGGGGCAATTTCTAACTATGGCTACACCTTC. Translating gives CASSGGAISNYGYTF.

The chain carries TRBV27 and TRBJ2-2; TRBD2 agrees at 11 bases. V shed 1 base, J shed 5 bases, and the junction held 3 bases outside the gene matches. The CDR3 loop spans 16 amino acids. Germline CDR1 is MNHEY and CDR2 is SMNVEV (reference sequence). Written as DNA, the CDR3 is TGTGCCAGCAGTTTATGGGCTAGCGGGAGGACCGGGGAGCTGTTTTTT. It encodes CASSLWASGRTGELFF.

The chain links TRBV5-1 to TRBJ2-6; perhaps TRBD1 as D (5 bases). The CDR3 covers 18 residues. The V gene lost 0 bases and the J gene lost 4 bases, with 17 bases spanning the gap. The germline V gene encodes CDR1 SGHRS and CDR2 YFSETQ. The CDR3 coding sequence is TGCGCCAGCAGCTTGGCCGTGACTGACAGAGCCGGGGCCAACGTCCTGACTTTC. Protein: CASSLAVTDRAGANVLTF.

The genes are TRBV25-1 and TRBJ2-7; D might be TRBD2 (6 bases). CDR3 length equals 13 residues. The germline CDR1 and CDR2 sequences are MGHDK and SYGVNS. Trimming removed 6 bases at V and 6 bases at J, with 15 bases between. CDR3 DNA sequence: TGTGCCAGCAGCCCGGGACTGGTCTTCGAGCAGTACTTC. This encodes CASSPGLVFEQYF.

This chain joins TRBV6-2 or TRBV6-3 and TRBJ1-4; 7 nucleotides match TRBD1. The CDR3 spans 15 residues. CDR1 and CDR2 from the germline V gene are MNHEY and SVGEGT. J was trimmed by 5 bases and V by 6 bases; bases with no gene match: 9. CDR3 sequence reads: CASSAPGTANEKLFF. The CDR3 DNA sequence: TGTGCCAGCAGCGCTCCTGGGACAGCAAATGAAAAACTGTTTTTT.

This clonotype turned up a few times. Here the CDR3 reads CASSLDPAGPTGELFF. The CDR3 bases are TGCGCCAGCAGCTTGGATCCGGCAGGCCCCACCGGGGAGCTGTTTTTT. This chain connects TRBV5-1 to TRBJ2-2, with D unresolved. The CDR3 is 16 amino acids. V lost 0 bases and J 4 bases, leaving 13 bases between the germline ends. Germline CDR1 SGHRS, CDR2 YFSETQ.

The chain carries TRBV7-3 and TRBJ2-2, with 11 bases identical to TRBD2. The V gene end was trimmed by 9 bases and the J gene end by 5 bases; junction bases not matched to a gene: 8. The CDR3 contains 15 residues. Germline CDR1 is SGHTA and CDR2 is FQGTGA. CDR3 sequence: CASTSGRGGTGELFF. In DNA, the CDR3 is TGTGCCAGTACTAGCGGGAGAGGGGGGACCGGGGAGCTGTTTTTT. The variable domain in full, with the rest retrieved from reference TRBV7-3 and TRBJ2-2, is GAGVSQTPSNKVTEKGKYVELRCDPISGHTALYWYRQSLGQGPEFLIYFQGTGAADDSGLPNDRFFAVRPEGSVSTLKIQRTERGDSAVYLCASTSGRGGTGELFFGEGSRLTVL.

This chain links TRBV3-1 with TRBJ1-3, with a weak D call TRBD1 (6 bases). Trimming pared 1 base from V and 0 bases from J, leaving 16 bases between. The CDR3 contains 18 residues. CDR1 is LGHDT, CDR2 YNNKEL, per germline (reference sequence). CDR3 protein: CASSQGLAGEFSGNTIYF. The CDR3 DNA sequence: TGTGCCAGCAGCCAAGGGTTGGCAGGGGAATTCTCTGGAAACACCATATATTTT.

V is TRBV5-6 and J is TRBJ2-5; a possible D gene is TRBD1 (6 bases). CDR1 and CDR2 (germline): SGHDT, YYEEEE. The CDR3 extends over 16 amino acids. Trimming removed 2 bases from V and 4 bases from J, with 18 bases in between. CDR3 sequence: CASSFAKQGRRETQYF. Here the CDR3 DNA reads TGTGCCAGCAGCTTTGCAAAACAGGGACGCCGAGAGACCCAGTACTTC.

This clonotype was counted only a few times. The chain uses TRBV5-6 and TRBJ2-5, with TRBD2 matching 10 bases. Trimming removed 5 bases from V and 0 bases from J; junction bases left unmatched: 19. The CDR3 totals 20 residues. The germline V gene encodes CDR1 SGHDT and CDR2 YYEEEE. The CDR3 is CASRLGALAGLKEYQETQYF. In nucleotides, the CDR3 is TGTGCCAGCAGACTAGGCGCACTAGCGGGACTCAAAGAGTACCAAGAGACCCAGTACTTC.